Reported below is one TCR beta chain. The sample comes from a study of control samples from healthy donors and cancer patients. The CDR3 runs to 16 residues. Trimming left V 7 bases short and J 1 base short, with 19 bases between. Germline V gene lookup returns CDR1 LNHDA and CDR2 SQIVND (reference sequence). Some clones are missing from TCRdb's copy, which holds only in-frame ones; the method was immunoSEQ multiplex PCR. This table holds fewer than 200,000 clones, roughly 93% found once. The V and J genes are TRBV19 and TRBJ1-1; the D gene is possibly TRBD1 (5 bases). The sequence was obtained from an older woman in good health. The source material was blood. CDR3 protein: CASKSGHIKTNTEAFF. The CDR3 coding sequence is TGTGCCAGTAAAAGTGGACATATCAAAACGAACACTGAAGCTTTCTTT. The variable domain in full, completed from reference TRBV19 and TRBJ1-1, reads DGGITQSPKYLFRKEGQNVTLSCEQNLNHDAMYWYRQDPGQGLRLIYYSQIVNDFQKGDIAEGYSVSREKKESFPLTVTSAQKNPTAFYLCASKSGHIKTNTEAFFGQGTRLTVV.